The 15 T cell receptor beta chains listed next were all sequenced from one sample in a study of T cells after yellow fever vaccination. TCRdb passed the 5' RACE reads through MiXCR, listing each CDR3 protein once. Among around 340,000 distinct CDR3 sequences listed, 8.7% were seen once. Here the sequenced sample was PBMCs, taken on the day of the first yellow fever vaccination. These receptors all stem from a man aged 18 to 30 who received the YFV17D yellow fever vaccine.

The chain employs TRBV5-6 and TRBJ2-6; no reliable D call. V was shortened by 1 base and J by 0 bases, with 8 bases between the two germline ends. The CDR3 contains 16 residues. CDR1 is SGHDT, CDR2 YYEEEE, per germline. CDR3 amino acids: CASSLNDFSGANVLTF. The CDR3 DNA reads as TGTGCCAGCAGCTTGAATGATTTCTCTGGGGCCAACGTCCTGACTTTC.

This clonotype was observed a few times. Here the CDR3 reads CASSQVPGRGITGELFF. The DNA for the CDR3 is TGCGCCAGCAGCCAGGTCCCAGGGCGGGGCATCACCGGGGAGCTGTTTTTT. J is TRBJ2-2 and V is TRBV4-3; weak D call: TRBD2 (6 bases). In germline, CDR1 is LGHNA, CDR2 YSLEER. The CDR3 loop spans 17 amino acids. V lost 3 bases and J lost 4, with 18 bases in between.

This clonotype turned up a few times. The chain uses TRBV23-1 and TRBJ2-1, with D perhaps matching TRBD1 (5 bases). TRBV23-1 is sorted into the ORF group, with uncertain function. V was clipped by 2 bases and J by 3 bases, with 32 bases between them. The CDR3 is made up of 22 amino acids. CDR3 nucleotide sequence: TGCGCCAGCAGTCAAGTCAACTCCGCCCAAGGGGCTGGGGATCTTTACTACAATGAGCAGTTCTTC. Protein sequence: CASSQVNSAQGAGDLYYNEQFF.

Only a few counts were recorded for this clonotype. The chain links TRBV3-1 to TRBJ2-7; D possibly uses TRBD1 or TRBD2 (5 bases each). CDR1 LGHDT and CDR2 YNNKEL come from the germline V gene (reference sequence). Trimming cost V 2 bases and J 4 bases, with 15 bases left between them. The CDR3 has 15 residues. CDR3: CASSQFLGEGYEQYF. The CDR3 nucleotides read TGTGCCAGCAGCCAATTTCTGGGAGAGGGGTACGAGCAGTACTTC.

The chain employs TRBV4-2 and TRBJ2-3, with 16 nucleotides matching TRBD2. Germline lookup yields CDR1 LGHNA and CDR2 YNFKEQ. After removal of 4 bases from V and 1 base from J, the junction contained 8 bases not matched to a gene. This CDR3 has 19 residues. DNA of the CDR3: TGTGCCAGCAGCCTCCCGGGACTAGCGGGGGGGCTGGGCACAGATACGCAGTATTTT. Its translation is CASSLPGLAGGLGTDTQYF.

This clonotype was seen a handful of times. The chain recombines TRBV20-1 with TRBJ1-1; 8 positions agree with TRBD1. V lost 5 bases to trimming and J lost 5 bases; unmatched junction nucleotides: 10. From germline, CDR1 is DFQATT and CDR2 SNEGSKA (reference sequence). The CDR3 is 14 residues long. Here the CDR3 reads CSARPPDRVTEAFF. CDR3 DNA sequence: TGCAGTGCTCGCCCTCCGGACAGGGTGACTGAAGCTTTCTTT.

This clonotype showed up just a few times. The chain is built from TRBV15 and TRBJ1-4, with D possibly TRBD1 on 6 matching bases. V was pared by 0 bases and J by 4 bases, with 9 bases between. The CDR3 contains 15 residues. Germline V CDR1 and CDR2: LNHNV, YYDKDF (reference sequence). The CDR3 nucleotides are TGTGCCACCAGCAGAGACTCCAGGGGTAATGAAAAACTGTTTTTT. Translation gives CATSRDSRGNEKLFF.

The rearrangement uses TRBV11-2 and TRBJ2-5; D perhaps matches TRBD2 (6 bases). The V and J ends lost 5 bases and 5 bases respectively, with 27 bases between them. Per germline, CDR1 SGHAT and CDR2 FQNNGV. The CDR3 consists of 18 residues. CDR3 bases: TGTGCCAGCAGCCAACTGGGGGGTAGGAGGGGTTTGTGGGAGACCCAGTACTTC. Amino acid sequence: CASSQLGGRRGLWETQYF.

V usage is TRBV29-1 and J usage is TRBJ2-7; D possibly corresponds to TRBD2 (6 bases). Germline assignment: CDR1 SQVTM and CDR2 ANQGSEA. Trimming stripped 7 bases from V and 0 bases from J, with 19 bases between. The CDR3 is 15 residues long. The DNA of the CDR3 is TGCAGCGCCCTCTTAGGCGGGACGGGCTCCTACGAGCAGTACTTC. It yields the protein CSALLGGTGSYEQYF.

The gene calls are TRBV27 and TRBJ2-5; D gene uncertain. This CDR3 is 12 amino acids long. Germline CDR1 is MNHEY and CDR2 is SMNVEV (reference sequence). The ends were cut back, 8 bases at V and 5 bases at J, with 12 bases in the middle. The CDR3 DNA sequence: TGTGCCAGCGGATATATCGAGGAGACCCAGTACTTC. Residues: CASGYIEETQYF.

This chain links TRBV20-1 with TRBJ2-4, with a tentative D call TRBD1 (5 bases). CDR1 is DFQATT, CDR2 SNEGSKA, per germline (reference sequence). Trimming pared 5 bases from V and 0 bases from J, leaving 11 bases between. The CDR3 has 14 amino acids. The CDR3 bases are TGCAGTGCTCACCCAGGGATAGCCAAAAACATTCAGTACTTC. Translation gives CSAHPGIAKNIQYF.

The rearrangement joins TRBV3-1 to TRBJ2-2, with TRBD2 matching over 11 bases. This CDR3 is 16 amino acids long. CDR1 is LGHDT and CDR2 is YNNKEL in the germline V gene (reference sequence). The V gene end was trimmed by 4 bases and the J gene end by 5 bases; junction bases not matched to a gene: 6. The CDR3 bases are TGTGCCAGCAGCCCCCAACTAGCGGGGGTAACCGGGGAGCTGTTTTTT. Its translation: CASSPQLAGVTGELFF.

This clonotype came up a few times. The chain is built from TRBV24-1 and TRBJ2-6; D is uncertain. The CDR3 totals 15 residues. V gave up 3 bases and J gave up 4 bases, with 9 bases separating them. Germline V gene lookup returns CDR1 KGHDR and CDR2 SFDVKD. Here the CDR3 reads CATSDSSVGANVLTF. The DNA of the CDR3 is TGTGCCACCAGTGATAGCTCAGTCGGGGCCAACGTCCTGACTTTC.

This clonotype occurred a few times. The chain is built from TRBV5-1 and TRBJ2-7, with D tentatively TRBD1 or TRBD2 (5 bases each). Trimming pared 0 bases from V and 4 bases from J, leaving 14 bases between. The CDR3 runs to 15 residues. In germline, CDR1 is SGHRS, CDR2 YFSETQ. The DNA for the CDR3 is TGCGCCAGCAGCTTGGCTGGGGGACGCATATACGAGCAGTACTTC. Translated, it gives CASSLAGGRIYEQYF.

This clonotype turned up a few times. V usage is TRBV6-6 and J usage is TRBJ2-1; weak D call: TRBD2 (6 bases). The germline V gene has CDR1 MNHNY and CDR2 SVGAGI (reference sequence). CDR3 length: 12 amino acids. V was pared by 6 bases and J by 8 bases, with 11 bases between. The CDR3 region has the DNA TGTGCCAGCAGCGGGACTTCCGATGAGCAGTTCTTC. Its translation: CASSGTSDEQFF.